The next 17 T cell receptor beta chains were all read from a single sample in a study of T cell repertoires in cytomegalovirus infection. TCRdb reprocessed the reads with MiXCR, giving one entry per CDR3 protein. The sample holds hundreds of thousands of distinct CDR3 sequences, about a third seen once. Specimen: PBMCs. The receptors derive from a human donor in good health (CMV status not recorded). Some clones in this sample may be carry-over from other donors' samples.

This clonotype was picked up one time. CDR3 in DNA: TGTGCCAGCAGTGAAGCACTGGAAAGCACAGATACGCAGTATTTT. It codes for CASSEALESTDTQYF. The genes are TRBV2 and TRBJ2-3; the D is unclear. CDR1 is SNHLY, CDR2 FYNNEI, per germline. Trimming removed 0 bases at V and 0 bases at J, with 7 bases between. The CDR3 is made up of 15 amino acids. Drawing the rest from reference TRBV2 and TRBJ2-3, the complete variable domain is EPEVTQTPSHQVTQMGQEVILRCVPISNHLYFYWYRQILGQKVEFLVSFYNNEISEKSEIFDDQFSVERPDGSNFTLKIRSTKLEDSAMYFCASSEALESTDTQYFGPGTRLTVL.

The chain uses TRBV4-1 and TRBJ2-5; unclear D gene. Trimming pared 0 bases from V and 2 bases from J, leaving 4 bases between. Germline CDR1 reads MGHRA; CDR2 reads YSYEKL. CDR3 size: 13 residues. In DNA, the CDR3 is TGCGCCAGCAGCCAAGATGAGCAAGAGACCCAGTACTTC. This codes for CASSQDEQETQYF.

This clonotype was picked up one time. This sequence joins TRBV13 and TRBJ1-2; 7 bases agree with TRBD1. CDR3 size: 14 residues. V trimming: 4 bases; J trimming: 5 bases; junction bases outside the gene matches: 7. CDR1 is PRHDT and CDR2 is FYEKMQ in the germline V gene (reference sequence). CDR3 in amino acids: CASSYGQEGYGYTF. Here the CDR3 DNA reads TGTGCCAGCAGCTACGGACAGGAGGGGTATGGCTACACCTTC.

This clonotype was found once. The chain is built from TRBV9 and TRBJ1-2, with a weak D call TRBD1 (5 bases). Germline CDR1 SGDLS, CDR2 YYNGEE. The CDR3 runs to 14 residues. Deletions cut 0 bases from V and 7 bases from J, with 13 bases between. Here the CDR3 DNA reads TGTGCCAGCAGCGTAGGAGAGGGGAGACGTGGCTACACCTTC. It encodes CASSVGEGRRGYTF.

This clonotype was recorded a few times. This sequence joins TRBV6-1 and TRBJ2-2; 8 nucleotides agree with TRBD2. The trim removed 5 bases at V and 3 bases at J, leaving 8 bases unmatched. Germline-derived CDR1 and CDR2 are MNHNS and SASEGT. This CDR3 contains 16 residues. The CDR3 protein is CASSPRTSKDTGELFF. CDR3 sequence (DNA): TGTGCCAGCAGTCCGCGGACTAGCAAGGACACCGGGGAGCTGTTTTTT.

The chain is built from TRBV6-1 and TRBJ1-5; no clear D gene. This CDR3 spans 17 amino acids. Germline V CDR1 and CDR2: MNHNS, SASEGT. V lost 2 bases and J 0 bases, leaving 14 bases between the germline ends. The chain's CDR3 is CASSEYGVTTSNQPQHF. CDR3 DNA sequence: TGTGCCAGCAGTGAATACGGGGTTACTACTAGCAATCAGCCCCAGCATTTT.

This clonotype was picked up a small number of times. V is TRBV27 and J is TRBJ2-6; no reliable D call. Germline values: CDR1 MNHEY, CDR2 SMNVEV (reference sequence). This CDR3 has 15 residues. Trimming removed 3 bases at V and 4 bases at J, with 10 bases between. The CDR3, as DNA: TGTGCCAGCAGTTTTCTACCCCCCGGGGCCAACGTCCTGACTTTC. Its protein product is CASSFLPPGANVLTF. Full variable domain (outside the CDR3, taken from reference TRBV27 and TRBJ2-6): EAQVTQNPRYLITVTGKKLTVTCSQNMNHEYMSWYRQDPGLGLRQIYYSMNVEVTDKGDVPEGYKVSRKEKRNFPLILESPSPNQTSLYFCASSFLPPGANVLTFGAGSRLTVL.

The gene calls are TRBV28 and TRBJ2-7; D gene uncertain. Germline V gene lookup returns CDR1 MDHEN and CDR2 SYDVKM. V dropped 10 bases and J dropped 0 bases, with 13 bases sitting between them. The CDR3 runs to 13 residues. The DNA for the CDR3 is TGTGCCACCCACTCGGTTCGCTCCTACGAGCAGTACTTC. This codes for CATHSVRSYEQYF.

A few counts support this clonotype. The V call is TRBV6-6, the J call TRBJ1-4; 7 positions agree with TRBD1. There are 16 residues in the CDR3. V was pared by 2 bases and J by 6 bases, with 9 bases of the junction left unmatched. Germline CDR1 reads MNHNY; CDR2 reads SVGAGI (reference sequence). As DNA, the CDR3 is TGTGCCAGCAGTTACCCCCAGGGGGTGGGATATGAAAAACTGTTTTTT. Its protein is CASSYPQGVGYEKLFF.

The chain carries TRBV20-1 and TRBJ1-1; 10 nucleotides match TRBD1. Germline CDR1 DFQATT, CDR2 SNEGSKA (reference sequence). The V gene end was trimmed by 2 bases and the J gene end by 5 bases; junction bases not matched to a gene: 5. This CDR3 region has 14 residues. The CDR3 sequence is CSARPRDRGTEAFF. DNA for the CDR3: TGCAGTGCTAGACCCCGGGACAGGGGAACTGAAGCTTTCTTT.

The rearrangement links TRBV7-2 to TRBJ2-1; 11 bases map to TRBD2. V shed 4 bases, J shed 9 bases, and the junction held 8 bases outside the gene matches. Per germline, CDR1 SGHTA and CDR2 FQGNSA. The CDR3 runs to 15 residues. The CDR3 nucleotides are TGTGCCAGCAGCTCCGGGCTAGCGGGGGGTAGTGAGCAGTTCTTC. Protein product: CASSSGLAGGSEQFF.

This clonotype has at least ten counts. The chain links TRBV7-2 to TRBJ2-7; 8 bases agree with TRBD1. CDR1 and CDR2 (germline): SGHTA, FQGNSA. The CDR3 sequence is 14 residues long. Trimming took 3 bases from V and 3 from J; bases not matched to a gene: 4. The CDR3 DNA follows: TGTGCCAGCAGCTTTAGACAGGGGAACTACGAGCAGTACTTC. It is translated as CASSFRQGNYEQYF. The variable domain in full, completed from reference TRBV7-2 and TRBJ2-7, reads GAGVSQSPSNKVTEKGKDVELRCDPISGHTALYWYRQSLGQGLEFLIYFQGNSAPDKSGLPSDRFSAERTGGSVSTLTIQRTQQEDSAVYLCASSFRQGNYEQYFGPGTRLTVT.

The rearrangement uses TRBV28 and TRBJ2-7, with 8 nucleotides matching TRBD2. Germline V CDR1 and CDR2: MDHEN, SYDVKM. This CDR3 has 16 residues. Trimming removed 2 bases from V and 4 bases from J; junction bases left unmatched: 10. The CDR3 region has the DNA TGTGCCAGCAGTTTAGAGAATCAGCGGGAGTCTTACGAGCAGTACTTC. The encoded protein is CASSLENQRESYEQYF.

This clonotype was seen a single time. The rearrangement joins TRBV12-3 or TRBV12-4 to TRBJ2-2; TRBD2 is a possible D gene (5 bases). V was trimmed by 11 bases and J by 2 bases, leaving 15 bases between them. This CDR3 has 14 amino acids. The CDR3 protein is CAGRGGKNTGELFF. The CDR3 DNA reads TGTGCCGGACGTGGAGGCAAAAACACCGGGGAGCTGTTTTTT.

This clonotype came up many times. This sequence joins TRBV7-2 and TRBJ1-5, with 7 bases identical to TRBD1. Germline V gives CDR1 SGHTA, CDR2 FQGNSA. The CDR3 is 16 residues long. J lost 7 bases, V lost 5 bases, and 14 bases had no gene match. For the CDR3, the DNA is TGTGCCAGCAGCCCAAGTAGTCCAGGGGGGCACCAGCCCCAGCATTTT. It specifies CASSPSSPGGHQPQHF.

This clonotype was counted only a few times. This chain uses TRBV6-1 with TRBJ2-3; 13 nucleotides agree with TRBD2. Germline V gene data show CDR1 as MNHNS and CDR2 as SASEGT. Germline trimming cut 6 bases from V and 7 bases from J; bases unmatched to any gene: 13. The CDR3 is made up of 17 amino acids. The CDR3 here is CASRDIPTSGGRHTQYF. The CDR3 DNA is TGTGCCAGCAGAGATATACCGACTAGCGGGGGGCGTCATACGCAGTATTTT.

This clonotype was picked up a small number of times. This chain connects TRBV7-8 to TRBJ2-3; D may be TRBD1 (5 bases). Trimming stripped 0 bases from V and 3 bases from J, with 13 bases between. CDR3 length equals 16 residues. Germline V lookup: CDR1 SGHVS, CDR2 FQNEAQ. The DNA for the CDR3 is TGTGCCAGCAGCTTAGCCGCAGGGTATGGAACAGATACGCAGTATTTT. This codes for CASSLAAGYGTDTQYF.